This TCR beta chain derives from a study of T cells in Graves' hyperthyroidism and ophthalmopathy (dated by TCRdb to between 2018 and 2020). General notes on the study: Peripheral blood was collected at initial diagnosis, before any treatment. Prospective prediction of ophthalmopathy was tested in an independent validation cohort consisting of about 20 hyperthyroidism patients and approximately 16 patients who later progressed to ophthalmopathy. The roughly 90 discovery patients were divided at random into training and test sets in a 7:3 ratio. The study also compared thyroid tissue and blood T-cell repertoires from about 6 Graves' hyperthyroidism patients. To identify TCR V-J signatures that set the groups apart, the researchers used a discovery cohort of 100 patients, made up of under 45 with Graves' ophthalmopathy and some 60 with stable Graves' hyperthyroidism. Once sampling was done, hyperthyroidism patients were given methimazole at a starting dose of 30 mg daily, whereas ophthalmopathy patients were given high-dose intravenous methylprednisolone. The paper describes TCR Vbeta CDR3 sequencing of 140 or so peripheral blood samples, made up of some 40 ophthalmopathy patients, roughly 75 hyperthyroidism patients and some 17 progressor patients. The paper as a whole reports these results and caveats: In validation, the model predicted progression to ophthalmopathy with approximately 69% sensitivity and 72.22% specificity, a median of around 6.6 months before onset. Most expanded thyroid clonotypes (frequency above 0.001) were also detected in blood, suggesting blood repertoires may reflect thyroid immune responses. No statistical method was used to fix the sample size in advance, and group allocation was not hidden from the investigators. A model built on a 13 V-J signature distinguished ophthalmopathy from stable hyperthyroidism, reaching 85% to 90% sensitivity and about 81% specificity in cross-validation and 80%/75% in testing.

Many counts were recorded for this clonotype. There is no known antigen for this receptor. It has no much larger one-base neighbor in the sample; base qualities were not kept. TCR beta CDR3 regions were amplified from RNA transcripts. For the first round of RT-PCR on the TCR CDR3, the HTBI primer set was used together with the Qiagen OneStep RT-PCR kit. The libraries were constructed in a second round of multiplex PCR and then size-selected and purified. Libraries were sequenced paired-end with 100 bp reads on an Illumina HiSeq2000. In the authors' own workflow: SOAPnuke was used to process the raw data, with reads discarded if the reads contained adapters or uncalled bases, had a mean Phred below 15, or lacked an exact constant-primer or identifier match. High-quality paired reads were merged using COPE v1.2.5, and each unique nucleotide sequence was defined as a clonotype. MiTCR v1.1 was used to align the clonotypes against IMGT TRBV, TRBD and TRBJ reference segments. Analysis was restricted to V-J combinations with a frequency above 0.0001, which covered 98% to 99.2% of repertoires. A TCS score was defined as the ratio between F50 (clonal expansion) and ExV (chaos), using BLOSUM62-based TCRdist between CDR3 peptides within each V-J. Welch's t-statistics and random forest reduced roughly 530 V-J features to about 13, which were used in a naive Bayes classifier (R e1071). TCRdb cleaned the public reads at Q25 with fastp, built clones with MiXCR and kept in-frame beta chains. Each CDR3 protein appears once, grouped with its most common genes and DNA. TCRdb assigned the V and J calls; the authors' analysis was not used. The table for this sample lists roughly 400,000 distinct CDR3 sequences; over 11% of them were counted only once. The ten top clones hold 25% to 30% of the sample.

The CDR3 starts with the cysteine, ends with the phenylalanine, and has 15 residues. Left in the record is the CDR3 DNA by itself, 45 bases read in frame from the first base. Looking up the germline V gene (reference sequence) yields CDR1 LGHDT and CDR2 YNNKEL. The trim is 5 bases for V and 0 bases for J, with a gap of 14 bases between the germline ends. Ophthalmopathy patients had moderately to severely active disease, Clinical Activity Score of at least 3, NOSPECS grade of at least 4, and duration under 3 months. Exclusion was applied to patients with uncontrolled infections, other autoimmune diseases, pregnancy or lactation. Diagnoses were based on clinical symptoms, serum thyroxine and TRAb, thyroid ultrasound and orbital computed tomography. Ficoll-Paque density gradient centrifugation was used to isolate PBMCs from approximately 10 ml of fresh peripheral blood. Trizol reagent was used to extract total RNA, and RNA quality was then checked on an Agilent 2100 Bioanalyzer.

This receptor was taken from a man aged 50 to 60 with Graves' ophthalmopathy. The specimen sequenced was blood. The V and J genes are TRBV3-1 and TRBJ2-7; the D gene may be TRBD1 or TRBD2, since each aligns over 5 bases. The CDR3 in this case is CASSDPGRNSYEQYF. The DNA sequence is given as TGTGCCAGCAGCGACCCGGGACGTAACTCCTACGAGCAGTACTTC.